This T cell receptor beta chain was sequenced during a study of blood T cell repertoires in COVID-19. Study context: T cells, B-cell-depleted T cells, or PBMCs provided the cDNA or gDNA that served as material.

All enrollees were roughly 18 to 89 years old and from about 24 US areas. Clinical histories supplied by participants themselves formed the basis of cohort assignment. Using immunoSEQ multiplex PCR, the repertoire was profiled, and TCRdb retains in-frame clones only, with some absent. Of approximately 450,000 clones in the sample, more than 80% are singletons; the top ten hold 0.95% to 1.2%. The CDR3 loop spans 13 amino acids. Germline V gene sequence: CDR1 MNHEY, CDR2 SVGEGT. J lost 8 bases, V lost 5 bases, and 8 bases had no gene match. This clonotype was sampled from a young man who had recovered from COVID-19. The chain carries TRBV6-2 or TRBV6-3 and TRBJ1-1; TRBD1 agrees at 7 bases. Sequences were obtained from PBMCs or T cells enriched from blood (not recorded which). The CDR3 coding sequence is TGTGCCAGCAGTCCGCAGGGGGGCGCAGAAGCTTTCTTT. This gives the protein CASSPQGGAEAFF.